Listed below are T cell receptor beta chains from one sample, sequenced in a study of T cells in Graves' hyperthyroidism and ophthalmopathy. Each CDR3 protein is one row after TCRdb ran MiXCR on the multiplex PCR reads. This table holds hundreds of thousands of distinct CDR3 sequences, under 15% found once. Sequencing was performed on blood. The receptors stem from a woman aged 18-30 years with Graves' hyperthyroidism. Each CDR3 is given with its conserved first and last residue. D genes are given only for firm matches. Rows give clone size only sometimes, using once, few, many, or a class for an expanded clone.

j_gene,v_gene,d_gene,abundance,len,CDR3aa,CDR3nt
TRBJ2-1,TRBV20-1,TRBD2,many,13,CSAIIAGVGEQFF,TGCAGTGCTATAATAGCGGGAGTGGGTGAGCAGTTCTTC
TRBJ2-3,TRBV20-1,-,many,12,CSAPAGTDTQYF,TGCAGTGCCCCGGCGGGCACAGATACGCAGTATTTT
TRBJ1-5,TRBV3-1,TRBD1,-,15,CASSQDGRGPQPQHF,TGTGCCAGCAGCCAAGATGGCAGGGGGCCTCAGCCCCAGCATTTT
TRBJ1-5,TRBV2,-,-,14,CASKTEFSNQPQHF,TGTGCCAGCAAGACAGAATTTAGCAATCAGCCCCAGCATTTT
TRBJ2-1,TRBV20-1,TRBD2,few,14,CSAREQRELAEQFF,TGCAGTGCTAGAGAACAGCGGGAGTTGGCTGAGCAGTTCTTC
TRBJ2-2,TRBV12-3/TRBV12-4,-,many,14,CASSQRPGAGELFF,TGTGCCAGCAGCCAAAGGCCCGGAGCCGGGGAGCTGTTTTTT
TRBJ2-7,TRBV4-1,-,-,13,CASSREWSYEQYF,TGCGCCAGCAGCCGGGAGTGGTCCTACGAGCAGTACTTC
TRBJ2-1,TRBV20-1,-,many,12,CSAFDLPNEQFF,TGCAGTGCTTTCGACCTGCCGAATGAGCAGTTCTTC
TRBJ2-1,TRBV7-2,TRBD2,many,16,CASSLNVASGINEQFF,TGTGCCAGCAGCTTAAATGTAGCTAGCGGGATCAATGAGCAGTTCTTC
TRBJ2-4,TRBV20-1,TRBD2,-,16,CSARDPPTSGSNIQYF,TGCAGTGCTAGAGATCCCCCCACTAGCGGGAGTAACATTCAGTACTTC
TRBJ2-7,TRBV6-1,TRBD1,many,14,CASNRGTGAYEQYF,TGTGCCAGCAACCGAGGGACAGGGGCCTACGAGCAGTACTTC
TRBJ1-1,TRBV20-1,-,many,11,CSAWADTEAFF,TGCAGTGCGTGGGCGGACACTGAAGCTTTCTTT
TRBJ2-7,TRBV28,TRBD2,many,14,CASTQLGGSYEQYF,TGTGCCAGCACCCAACTAGGCGGGAGCTACGAGCAGTACTTC
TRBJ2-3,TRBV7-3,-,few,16,CASSPSLGGAADTQYF,TGTGCCAGCAGCCCCTCTTTGGGGGGGGCCGCTGATACGCAGTATTTT
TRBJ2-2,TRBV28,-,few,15,CASSLGASGTGELFF,TGTGCCAGCAGTTTGGGGGCCTCAGGGACCGGGGAGCTGTTTTTT
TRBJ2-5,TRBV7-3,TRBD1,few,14,CASSADRARETQYF,TGTGCCAGCAGCGCAGACAGGGCTCGCGAGACCCAGTACTTC
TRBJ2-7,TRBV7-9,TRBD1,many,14,CASSWPGQSNEQYF,TGTGCCAGCAGCTGGCCGGGACAGAGCAACGAGCAGTACTTC
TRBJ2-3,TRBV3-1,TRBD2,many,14,CASISRRGSGTQYF,TGTGCCAGCATCTCAAGGCGGGGGAGCGGTACGCAGTATTTT
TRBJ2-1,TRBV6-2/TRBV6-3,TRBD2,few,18,CASSYPHFRGRSGNEQFF,TGTGCCAGCAGTTACCCACATTTCCGCGGGAGATCGGGCAATGAGCAGTTCTTC
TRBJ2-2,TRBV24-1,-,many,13,CATIDSFTGELFF,TGTGCCACCATTGACTCCTTCACCGGGGAGCTGTTTTTT
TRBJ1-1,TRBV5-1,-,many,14,CASSTIGGNTEAFF,TGCGCCAGCAGCACCATAGGGGGGAACACTGAAGCTTTCTTT
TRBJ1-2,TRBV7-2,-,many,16,CASSTYLQGANYGYTF,TGTGCCAGCAGCACTTACTTACAGGGAGCGAACTATGGCTACACCTTC
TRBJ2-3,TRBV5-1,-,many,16,CASSLVGGAGADTQYF,TGCGCCAGCAGCTTGGTCGGGGGAGCGGGCGCAGATACGCAGTATTTT
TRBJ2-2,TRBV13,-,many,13,CASSWSLTGELFF,TGTGCCAGCAGCTGGTCCCTCACCGGGGAGCTGTTTTTT
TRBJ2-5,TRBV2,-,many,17,CASSEGAVGGSGETQYF,TGTGCCAGCAGTGAGGGGGCTGTGGGGGGGAGTGGAGAGACCCAGTACTTC
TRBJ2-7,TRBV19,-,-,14,CASSPGTRFYEQYF,TGTGCCAGTAGCCCCGGGACTCGATTCTACGAGCAGTACTTC
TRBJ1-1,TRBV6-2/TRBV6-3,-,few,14,CASSYGLGNTEAFF,TGTGCCAGCAGTTATGGGCTGGGGAACACTGAAGCTTTCTTT
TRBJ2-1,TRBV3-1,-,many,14,CASSPGVSKIEQFF,TGTGCCAGCAGCCCAGGCGTAAGCAAGATTGAGCAGTTCTTC
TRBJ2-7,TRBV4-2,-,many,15,CASSQAKSTTYEQYF,TGTGCCAGCAGCCAAGCCAAGTCAACCACCTACGAGCAGTACTTC
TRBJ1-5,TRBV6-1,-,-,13,CASSEEGGQPQHF,TGTGCCAGCAGTGAAGAGGGAGGTCAGCCCCAGCATTTT
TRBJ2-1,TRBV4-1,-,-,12,CASSQEYSRQFF,TGCGCCAGCAGCCAAGAATATAGTCGCCAGTTCTTC
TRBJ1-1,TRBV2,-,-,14,CASSEEGESTEAFF,TGTGCCAGCAGTGAAGAAGGGGAGAGCACTGAAGCTTTCTTT
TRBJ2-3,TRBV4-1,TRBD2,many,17,CASSQDDTSGSTDTQYF,TGCGCCAGCAGCCAAGATGATACTAGCGGGAGCACAGATACGCAGTATTTT
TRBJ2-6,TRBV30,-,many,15,CAWSVRPSGANVLTF,TGTGCCTGGAGTGTAAGGCCCTCTGGGGCCAACGTCCTGACTTTC
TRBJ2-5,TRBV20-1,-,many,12,CSVIVSQETQYF,TGCAGTGTCATCGTCTCCCAAGAGACCCAGTACTTC
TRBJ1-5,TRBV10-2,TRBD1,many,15,CASKFEAGGDQPQHF,TGCGCCAGCAAGTTCGAGGCAGGGGGCGATCAGCCCCAGCATTTT
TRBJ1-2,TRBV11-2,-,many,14,CASSLDAGNYGYTF,TGTGCCAGCAGCTTAGACGCGGGAAATTATGGCTACACCTTC
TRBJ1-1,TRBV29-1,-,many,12,CSVERQGIEAFF,TGCAGCGTTGAACGGCAGGGAATTGAAGCTTTCTTT
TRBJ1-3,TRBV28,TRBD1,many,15,CASSPGTGTGNTIYF,TGTGCCAGCAGTCCGGGGACAGGGACTGGAAACACCATATATTTT
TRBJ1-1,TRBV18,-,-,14,CASSPLTENTEAFF,TGTGCCAGCTCACCCCTGACAGAGAACACTGAAGCTTTCTTT
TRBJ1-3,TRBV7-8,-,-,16,CATSLIRENSGNTIYF,TGTGCCACCAGCTTAATTAGGGAAAACTCTGGAAACACCATATATTTT
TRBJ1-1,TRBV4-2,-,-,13,CASHKGGGTEAFF,TGTGCCAGCCACAAGGGAGGGGGTACTGAAGCTTTCTTT
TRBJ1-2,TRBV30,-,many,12,CAWTLAGDGYTF,TGTGCCTGGACCTTGGCAGGGGATGGCTACACCTTC
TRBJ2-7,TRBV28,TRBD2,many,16,CASSSPPGGSSPEQYF,TGTGCCAGCAGCTCACCCCCGGGCGGGAGCAGCCCCGAGCAGTACTTC
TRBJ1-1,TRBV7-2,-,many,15,CASSLVPGPNTEAFF,TGTGCCAGCAGCTTAGTCCCAGGACCGAACACTGAAGCTTTCTTT
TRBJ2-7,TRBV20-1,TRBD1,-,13,CSATDRVSYEQYF,TGCAGTGCCACCGACAGGGTCAGCTACGAGCAGTACTTC
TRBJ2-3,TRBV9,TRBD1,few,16,CASSVGGQVPPDTQYF,TGTGCCAGCAGCGTAGGTGGACAGGTCCCCCCAGATACGCAGTATTTT
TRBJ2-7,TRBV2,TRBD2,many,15,CASRPGLANTYEQYF,TGTGCCAGCAGGCCGGGACTAGCGAATACCTACGAGCAGTACTTC
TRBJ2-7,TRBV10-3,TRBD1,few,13,CAARGTGVGEQYF,TGTGCCGCCCGAGGGACAGGGGTGGGCGAGCAGTACTTC
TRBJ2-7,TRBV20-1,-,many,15,CSASGTGGKYYEQYF,TGCAGTGCTAGTGGGACGGGGGGCAAATACTACGAGCAGTACTTC
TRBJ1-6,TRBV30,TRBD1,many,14,CAWDIGTGVSPLHF,TGTGCCTGGGACATAGGGACAGGGGTCTCACCCCTCCACTTT
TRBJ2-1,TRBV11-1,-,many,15,CASSLGPHPDSEQFF,TGTGCCAGCAGCTTAGGGCCCCACCCCGACAGTGAGCAGTTCTTC
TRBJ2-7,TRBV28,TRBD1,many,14,CASSSPGQGDEQYF,TGTGCCAGCAGTTCACCGGGACAGGGGGACGAGCAGTACTTC